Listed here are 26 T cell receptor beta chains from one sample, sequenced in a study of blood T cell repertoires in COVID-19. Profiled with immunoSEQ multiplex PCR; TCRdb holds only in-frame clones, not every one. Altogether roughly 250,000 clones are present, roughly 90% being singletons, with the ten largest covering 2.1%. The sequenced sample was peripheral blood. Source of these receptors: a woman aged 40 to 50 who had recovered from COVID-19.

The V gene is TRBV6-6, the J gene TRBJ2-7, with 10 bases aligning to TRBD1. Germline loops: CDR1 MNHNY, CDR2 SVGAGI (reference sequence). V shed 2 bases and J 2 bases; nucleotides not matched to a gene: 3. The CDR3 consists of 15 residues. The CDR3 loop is CASSYPGQGTYEQYF. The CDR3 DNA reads TGTGCCAGCAGTTACCCGGGACAGGGGACCTACGAGCAGTACTTC.

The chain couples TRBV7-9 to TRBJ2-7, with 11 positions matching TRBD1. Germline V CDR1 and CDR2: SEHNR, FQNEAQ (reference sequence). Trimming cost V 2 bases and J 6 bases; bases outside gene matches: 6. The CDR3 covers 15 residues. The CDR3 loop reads CASSLRTGGGGEQYF. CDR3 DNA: TGTGCCAGCAGCTTACGGACAGGGGGCGGCGGCGAGCAGTACTTC.

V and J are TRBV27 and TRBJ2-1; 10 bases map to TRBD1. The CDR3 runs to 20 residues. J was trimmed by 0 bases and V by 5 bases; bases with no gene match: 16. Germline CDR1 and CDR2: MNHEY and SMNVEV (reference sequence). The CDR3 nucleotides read TGTGCCAGCAGTCCGAGTGACAGGGGGCTCTGGGGGAGCTCCTACAATGAGCAGTTCTTC. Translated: CASSPSDRGLWGSSYNEQFF.

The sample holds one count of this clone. CDR3 protein: CASSHAAQTSGRPYEQYF. DNA for the CDR3: TGCGCCAGCAGCCACGCCGCCCAGACTAGCGGGAGGCCCTACGAGCAGTACTTC. The rearrangement links TRBV4-3 to TRBJ2-7; 13 positions agree with TRBD2. Trimming cost V 3 bases and J 2 bases; bases outside gene matches: 10. The CDR3 sequence is 18 residues long. The V gene's germline CDR1 is LGHNA and CDR2 YSLEER.

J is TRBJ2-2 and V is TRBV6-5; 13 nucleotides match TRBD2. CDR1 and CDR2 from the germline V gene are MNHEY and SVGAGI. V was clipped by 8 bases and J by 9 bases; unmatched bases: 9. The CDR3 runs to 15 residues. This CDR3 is CASRTGTSGARELFF. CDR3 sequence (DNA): TGTGCCAGCCGTACGGGGACTAGCGGGGCCCGGGAGCTGTTTTTT.

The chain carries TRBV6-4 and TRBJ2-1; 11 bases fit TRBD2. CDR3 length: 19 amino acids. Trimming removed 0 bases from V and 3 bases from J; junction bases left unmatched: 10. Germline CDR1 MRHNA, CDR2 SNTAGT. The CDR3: CASSDSGGLAGGDYNEQFF. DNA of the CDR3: TGTGCCAGCAGTGACTCTGGAGGGCTAGCGGGAGGTGACTACAATGAGCAGTTCTTC.

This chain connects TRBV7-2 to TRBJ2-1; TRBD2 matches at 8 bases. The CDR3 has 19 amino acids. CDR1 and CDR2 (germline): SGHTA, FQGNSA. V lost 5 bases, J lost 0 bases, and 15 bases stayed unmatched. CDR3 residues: CASSLRGAGGPSSYNEQFF. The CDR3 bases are TGTGCCAGCAGCCTCCGCGGGGCGGGGGGACCTAGCTCCTACAATGAGCAGTTCTTC. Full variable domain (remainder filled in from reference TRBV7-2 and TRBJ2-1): GAGVSQSPSNKVTEKGKDVELRCDPISGHTALYWYRQSLGQGLEFLIYFQGNSAPDKSGLPSDRFSAERTGGSVSTLTIQRTQQEDSAVYLCASSLRGAGGPSSYNEQFFGPGTRLTVL.

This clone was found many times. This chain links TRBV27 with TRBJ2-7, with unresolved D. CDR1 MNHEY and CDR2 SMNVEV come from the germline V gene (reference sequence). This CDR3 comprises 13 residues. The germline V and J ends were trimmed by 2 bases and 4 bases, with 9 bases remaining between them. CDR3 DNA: TGTGCCAGCAGTTTAAGATTGCAGTACGAGCAGTACTTC. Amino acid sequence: CASSLRLQYEQYF.

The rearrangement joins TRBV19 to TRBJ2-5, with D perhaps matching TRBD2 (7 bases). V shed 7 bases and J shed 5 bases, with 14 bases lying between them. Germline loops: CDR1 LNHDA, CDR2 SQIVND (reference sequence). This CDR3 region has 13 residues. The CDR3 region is CASKRGGFETQYF. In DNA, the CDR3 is TGTGCCAGTAAGAGGGGGGGCTTCGAGACCCAGTACTTC.

CDR3 sequence reads: CASSPSRTGGDGYTF. The CDR3 nucleotides read TGTGCCAGCTCACCATCTCGGACAGGGGGAGATGGCTACACCTTC. The chain is built from TRBV18 and TRBJ1-2; 10 bases line up with TRBD1. CDR1 KGHSH and CDR2 LQKENI come from the germline V gene. This CDR3 has 15 residues. V lost 2 bases to trimming and J lost 6 bases; unmatched junction nucleotides: 6.

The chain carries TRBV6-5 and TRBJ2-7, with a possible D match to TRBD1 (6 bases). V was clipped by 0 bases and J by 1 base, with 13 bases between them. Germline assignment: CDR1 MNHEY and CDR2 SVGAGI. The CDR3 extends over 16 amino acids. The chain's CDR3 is CASSYSTGHQSYEQYF. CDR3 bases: TGTGCCAGCAGTTACTCGACGGGACACCAATCCTACGAGCAGTACTTC.

Here the CDR3 reads CASSQGYGGSYEQYF. In DNA, the CDR3 is TGTGCCAGCAGCCAAGGGTACGGGGGAAGCTACGAGCAGTACTTC. This sequence joins TRBV7-2 and TRBJ2-7, with D possibly being TRBD2 (6 bases). Trimming took 5 bases from V and 3 from J, leaving 17 bases between them. Germline-derived CDR1 and CDR2 are SGHTA and FQGNSA. The CDR3 loop spans 15 amino acids. The whole variable domain, remainder taken from reference TRBV7-2 and TRBJ2-7, is GAGVSQSPSNKVTEKGKDVELRCDPISGHTALYWYRQSLGQGLEFLIYFQGNSAPDKSGLPSDRFSAERTGGSVSTLTIQRTQQEDSAVYLCASSQGYGGSYEQYFGPGTRLTVT.

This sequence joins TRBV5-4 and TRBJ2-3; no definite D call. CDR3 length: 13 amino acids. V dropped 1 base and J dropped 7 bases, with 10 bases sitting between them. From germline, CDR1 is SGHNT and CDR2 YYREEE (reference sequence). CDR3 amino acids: CASSLTVPNTQYF. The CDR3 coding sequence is TGTGCCAGCAGCTTGACAGTACCCAATACGCAGTATTTT.

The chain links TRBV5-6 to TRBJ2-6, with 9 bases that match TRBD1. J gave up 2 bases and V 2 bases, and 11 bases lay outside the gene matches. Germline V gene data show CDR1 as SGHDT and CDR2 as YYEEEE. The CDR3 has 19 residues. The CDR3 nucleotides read TGTGCCAGCAGCTTAAAACCGGGACAGGGAACCCCTGGGGCCAACGTCCTGACTTTC. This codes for CASSLKPGQGTPGANVLTF.

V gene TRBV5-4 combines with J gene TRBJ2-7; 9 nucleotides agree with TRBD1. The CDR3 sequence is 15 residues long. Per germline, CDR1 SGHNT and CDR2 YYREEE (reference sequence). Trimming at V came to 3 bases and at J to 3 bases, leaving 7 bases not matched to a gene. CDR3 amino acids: CASSSDRGKVYEQYF. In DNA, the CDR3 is TGTGCCAGCAGCTCGGACAGGGGTAAAGTCTACGAGCAGTACTTC.

The DNA for the CDR3 is TGTGCCAGCAGCCAATACGGCGGGAGGGGTTCTGGAAACACCATATATTTT. Its protein product is CASSQYGGRGSGNTIYF. The J gene is TRBJ1-3, the V gene TRBV3-1 (or the pseudogene TRBV3-2); TRBD1 might be the D (5 bases). There are 17 residues in the CDR3. With 2 bases removed from V and 1 base from J, the gap between germline ends came to 15 bases. Germline lookup yields CDR1 LGHDT and CDR2 YNNKEL (reference sequence).

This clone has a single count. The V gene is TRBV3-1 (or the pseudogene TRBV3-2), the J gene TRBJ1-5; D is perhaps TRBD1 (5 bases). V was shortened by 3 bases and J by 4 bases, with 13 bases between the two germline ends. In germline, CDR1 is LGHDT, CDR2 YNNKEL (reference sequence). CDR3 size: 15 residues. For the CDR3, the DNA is TGTGCCAGCAGCCAGGGAGGCAGGGTTAATCAGCCCCAGCATTTT. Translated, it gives CASSQGGRVNQPQHF.

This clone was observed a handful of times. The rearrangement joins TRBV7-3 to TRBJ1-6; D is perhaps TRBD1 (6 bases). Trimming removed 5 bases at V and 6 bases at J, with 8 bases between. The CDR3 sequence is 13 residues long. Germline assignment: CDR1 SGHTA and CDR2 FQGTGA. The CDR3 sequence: CASSRQANSPLHF. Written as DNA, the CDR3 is TGTGCCAGCAGCCGACAGGCTAATTCACCCCTCCACTTT.

The CDR3 coding sequence is TGCGCCAGCAGCCAAGCCCCGGGACTAGGTATGGGACCCCAGTACTTC. This gives the protein CASSQAPGLGMGPQYF. The chain employs TRBV4-3 and TRBJ2-5; 8 bases line up with TRBD2. The germline gives CDR1 LGHNA, CDR2 YSLEER. V lost 1 base to trimming and J lost 9 bases; unmatched junction nucleotides: 13. This CDR3 contains 16 residues.

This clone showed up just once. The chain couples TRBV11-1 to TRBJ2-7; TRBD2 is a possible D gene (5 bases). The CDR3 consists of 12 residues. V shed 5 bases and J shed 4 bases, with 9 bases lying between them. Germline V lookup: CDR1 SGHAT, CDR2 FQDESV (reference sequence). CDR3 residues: CASSTGGYEQYF. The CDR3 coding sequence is TGTGCCAGCAGCACCGGAGGTTACGAGCAGTACTTC. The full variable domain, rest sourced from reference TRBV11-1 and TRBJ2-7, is EAEVAQSPRYKITEKSQAVAFWCDPISGHATLYWYRQILGQGPELLVQFQDESVVDDSQLPKDRFSAERLKGVDSTLKIQPAELGDSAMYLCASSTGGYEQYFGPGTRLTVT.

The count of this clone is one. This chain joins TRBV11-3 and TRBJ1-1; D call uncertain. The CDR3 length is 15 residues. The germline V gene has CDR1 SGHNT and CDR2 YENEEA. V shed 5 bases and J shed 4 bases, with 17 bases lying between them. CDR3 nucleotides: TGTGCCAGCAGCCCAGGCCCCTTGCCGATCACTGAAGCTTTCTTT. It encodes CASSPGPLPITEAFF.

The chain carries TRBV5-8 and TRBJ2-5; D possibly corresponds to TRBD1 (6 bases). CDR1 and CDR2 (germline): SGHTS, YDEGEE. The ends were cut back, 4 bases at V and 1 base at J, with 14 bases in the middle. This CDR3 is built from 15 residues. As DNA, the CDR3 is TGTGCCAGCAGCAGGACCGGGACAATCCAAGAGACCCAGTACTTC. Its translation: CASSRTGTIQETQYF.

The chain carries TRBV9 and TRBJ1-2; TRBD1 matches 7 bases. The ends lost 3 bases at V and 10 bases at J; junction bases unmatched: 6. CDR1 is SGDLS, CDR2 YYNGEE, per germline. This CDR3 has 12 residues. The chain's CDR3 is CASSEGQASYTF. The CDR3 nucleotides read TGTGCCAGCAGCGAAGGACAGGCTTCCTACACCTTC.

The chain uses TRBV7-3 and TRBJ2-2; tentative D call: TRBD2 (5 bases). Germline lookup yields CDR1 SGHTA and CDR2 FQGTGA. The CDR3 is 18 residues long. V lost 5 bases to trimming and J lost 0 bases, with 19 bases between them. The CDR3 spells CASSPRSGGYANTGELFF. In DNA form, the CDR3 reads TGTGCCAGCAGCCCTCGATCGGGCGGGTACGCGAACACCGGGGAGCTGTTTTTT.

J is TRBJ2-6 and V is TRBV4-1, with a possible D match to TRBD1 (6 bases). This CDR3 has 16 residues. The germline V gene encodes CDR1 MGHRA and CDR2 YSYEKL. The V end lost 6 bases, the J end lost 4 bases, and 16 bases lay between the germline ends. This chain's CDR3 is CASRLWSGAGANVLTF. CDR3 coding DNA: TGCGCCAGCAGACTGTGGTCAGGGGCCGGGGCCAACGTCCTGACTTTC.

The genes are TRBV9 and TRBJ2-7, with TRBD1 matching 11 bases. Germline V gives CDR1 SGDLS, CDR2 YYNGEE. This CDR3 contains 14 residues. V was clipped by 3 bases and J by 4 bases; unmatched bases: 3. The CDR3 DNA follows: TGTGCCAGCAGCGCGGGACAGGGGGGTTACGAGCAGTACTTC. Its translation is CASSAGQGGYEQYF.